The 29 T cell receptor beta chains listed next were all sequenced from one sample in a study of T cells in Graves' hyperthyroidism and ophthalmopathy. RNA transcripts gave rise to amplified TCR beta CDR3 regions. During a first-round RT-PCR of the TCR CDR3, the HTBI primer set was used. TCRdb re-analysed the multiplex PCR reads in MiXCR, keeping a single row per CDR3 protein. This table holds around 340,000 distinct CDR3 sequences, over 15% found once. Source material: blood. These receptors came from a man aged 25-40 years with Graves' hyperthyroidism.

This clonotype was counted a few times. The J gene is TRBJ2-7, the V gene TRBV19; perhaps D is TRBD1 or TRBD2 (5 bases each). Trimming pared 4 bases from V and 5 bases from J, leaving 18 bases between. This CDR3 spans 15 amino acids. Germline CDR1 LNHDA, CDR2 SQIVND (reference sequence). The CDR3 is CASSTTTMGEDEQYF. CDR3 sequence (DNA): TGTGCCAGTAGTACAACCACGATGGGGGAAGACGAGCAGTACTTC.

This clonotype was detected many times. The DNA for the CDR3 is TGTGCCAGCACCGGCAGGACTAGCGGAGGAGATACGCAGTATTTT. Protein product: CASTGRTSGGDTQYF. The chain carries TRBV12-3 or TRBV12-4 and TRBJ2-3; 10 bases fit TRBD2. The CDR3 extends over 15 amino acids. J lost 5 bases, V lost 7 bases, and 9 bases had no gene match.

In DNA form, the CDR3 reads TGTGCCAGCAGCAACGAAGCGGGAGGTGGTTACGAGCAGTACTTC. Residues: CASSNEAGGGYEQYF. The V call is TRBV9, the J call TRBJ2-7, with TRBD2 matching over 9 bases. The CDR3 runs to 15 residues. CDR1 and CDR2 from the germline V gene are SGDLS and YYNGEE. The V gene end was trimmed by 4 bases and the J gene end by 4 bases; junction bases not matched to a gene: 9.

This clonotype was seen repeatedly, ten times or more. The chain employs TRBV5-1 and TRBJ2-7; either TRBD1 or TRBD2 may supply D (6 bases each). CDR1 SGHRS and CDR2 YFSETQ come from the germline V gene. The CDR3 is 13 residues long. The V end was cut by 6 bases, the J end by 6 bases, with 16 bases between. The chain's CDR3 is CASKEAPGAEQYF. The DNA for the CDR3 is TGCGCCAGCAAGGAGGCCCCGGGGGCCGAGCAGTACTTC.

The chain is built from TRBV5-1 and TRBJ2-2; weak D call: TRBD2 (6 bases). CDR3 length: 17 residues. Germline V gene sequence: CDR1 SGHRS, CDR2 YFSETQ. The V end was cut by 0 bases, the J end by 2 bases, with 14 bases between. The DNA for the CDR3 is TGCGCCAGCAGCTTGGGCGGAGACGGGAGTAACACCGGGGAGCTGTTTTTT. Translating it yields CASSLGGDGSNTGELFF.

This chain uses TRBV4-1 with TRBJ2-5; 10 nucleotides align to TRBD2. J gave up 4 bases and V 10 bases, and 12 bases lay outside the gene matches. The CDR3 has 15 residues. In germline, CDR1 is MGHRA, CDR2 YSYEKL. CDR3 DNA sequence: TGCGCCACCAGAGCCAGCGGGAGGGTCCGAGAGACCCAGTACTTC. Its translation is CATRASGRVRETQYF.

This clonotype was seen only a few times. The J gene is TRBJ2-1, the V gene TRBV6-1, with 10 bases fitting TRBD2. This CDR3 comprises 15 residues. Germline assignment: CDR1 MNHNS and CDR2 SASEGT. V was pared by 5 bases and J by 6 bases, with 7 bases of the junction left unmatched. Here the CDR3 reads CASSSGAGGSNEQFF. CDR3 DNA sequence: TGTGCCAGCAGTTCCGGAGCGGGAGGGTCCAATGAGCAGTTCTTC.

This clonotype was seen many times. The chain uses TRBV11-2 and TRBJ1-5; D gene uncertain. The CDR3 contains 13 residues. V lost 1 base and J lost 7, with 8 bases in between. Germline CDR1 SGHAT, CDR2 FQNNGV. Here the CDR3 reads CASSLAEGQPQHF. The CDR3, as DNA: TGTGCCAGCAGCTTAGCGGAGGGCCAGCCCCAGCATTTT.

This clonotype was observed many times. This rearrangement joins TRBV2 to TRBJ1-5; D is ambiguous. V was pared by 3 bases and J by 6 bases, with 6 bases between. Germline V gene data show CDR1 as SNHLY and CDR2 as FYNNEI. The CDR3 is 12 amino acids. This chain's CDR3 is CASSEDGQPQHF. CDR3 nucleotides: TGTGCCAGCAGTGAGGATGGTCAGCCCCAGCATTTT.

This clonotype was picked up many times. The chain is built from TRBV27 and TRBJ2-7, with 9 bases lining up with TRBD2. The trim removed 6 bases at V and 7 bases at J, leaving 16 bases unmatched. Germline CDR1 and CDR2: MNHEY and SMNVEV (reference sequence). The CDR3 runs 16 residues. The CDR3 region is CASSRRTGTSLWEQYF. CDR3 coding DNA: TGTGCCAGCAGCCGACGAACCGGGACTAGCTTGTGGGAGCAGTACTTC.

This clonotype was recorded at least ten times. The chain is built from TRBV27 and TRBJ2-4, with D tentatively TRBD1 or TRBD2 (5 bases each). CDR3 size: 11 residues. Trimming left V 3 bases short and J 9 bases short, with 6 bases between. The V gene's germline CDR1 is MNHEY and CDR2 SMNVEV (reference sequence). The CDR3 spells CASSFGGIQYF. Written as DNA, the CDR3 is TGTGCCAGCAGTTTTGGGGGCATTCAGTACTTC.

This chain connects TRBV11-2 to TRBJ1-3; 7 nucleotides agree with TRBD1. The CDR3 has 15 residues. Germline trimming cut 5 bases from V and 4 bases from J; bases unmatched to any gene: 8. From germline, CDR1 is SGHAT and CDR2 FQNNGV. The CDR3 is CASSDTRDRGNTIYF. The DNA of the CDR3 is TGTGCCAGCAGCGATACCCGGGACAGAGGAAACACCATATATTTT.

This clonotype occurred a few times. CDR3 coding DNA: TGTGCCAGCAGCGCCGGGACACAATATGGTCCTGAAGCTTTCTTT. The encoded protein is CASSAGTQYGPEAFF. The chain employs TRBV7-9 and TRBJ1-1, with a weak D call TRBD1 (6 bases). The CDR3 has 15 amino acids. Between the trimmed V and J ends, which lost 5 bases and 6 bases, there was a span of 19 bases. Germline V lookup: CDR1 SEHNR, CDR2 FQNEAQ (reference sequence).

The sample holds many counts of this clonotype. V gene TRBV3-1 combines with J gene TRBJ2-3; 13 nucleotides line up with TRBD2. This CDR3 spans 17 amino acids. CDR1 is LGHDT and CDR2 is YNNKEL in the germline V gene (reference sequence). Trimming took 3 bases from V and 4 from J; bases not matched to a gene: 7. This chain's CDR3 is CASSHALAGGPSDTQYF. The CDR3 coding sequence is TGTGCCAGCAGCCACGCACTAGCGGGAGGGCCATCAGATACGCAGTATTTT.

This clonotype has ten or more counts. The genes are TRBV6-2 or TRBV6-3 and TRBJ1-2, with a possible D match to TRBD1 (6 bases). The V gene's germline CDR1 is MNHEY and CDR2 SVGEGT. The CDR3 is made up of 13 amino acids. V was shortened by 7 bases and J by 7 bases, with 16 bases between the two germline ends. The CDR3 DNA reads TGTGCCAGCACCCAGGGGACAATCGGTGGCTACACCTTC. It yields the protein CASTQGTIGGYTF.

The rearrangement uses TRBV20-1 and TRBJ2-6; D call uncertain. The CDR3 has 12 amino acids. Germline CDR1 and CDR2: DFQATT and SNEGSKA (reference sequence). V gave up 4 bases and J gave up 6 bases, with 7 bases separating them. The chain's CDR3 is CSAIDEANVLTF. Here the CDR3 DNA reads TGCAGTGCTATTGACGAGGCCAACGTCCTGACTTTC.

This clonotype appeared a few times. The chain has TRBV3-1 and TRBJ1-6; TRBD1 matches 7 bases. In germline, CDR1 is LGHDT, CDR2 YNNKEL (reference sequence). The CDR3 is made up of 14 amino acids. V trimming: 4 bases; J trimming: 14 bases; junction bases outside the gene matches: 11. CDR3 sequence: CASSPGQVVGTLHF. In nucleotides, the CDR3 is TGTGCCAGCAGCCCCGGACAGGTCGTAGGAACCCTCCACTTT.

The CDR3 spells CASSGRAASSYNEQFF. CDR3 sequence (DNA): TGTGCCAGTTCGGGGAGGGCGGCGAGCTCCTACAATGAGCAGTTCTTC. The chain links TRBV19 to TRBJ2-1; TRBD2 aligns across 7 bases. Germline CDR1 is LNHDA and CDR2 is SQIVND (reference sequence). The CDR3 spans 16 residues. The V segment lost 8 bases and the J segment 0 bases; nucleotides outside the gene matches: 10. Filled out from reference TRBV19 and TRBJ2-1, the complete variable domain reads DGGITQSPKYLFRKEGQNVTLSCEQNLNHDAMYWYRQDPGQGLRLIYYSQIVNDFQKGDIAEGYSVSREKKESFPLTVTSAQKNPTAFYLCASSGRAASSYNEQFFGPGTRLTVL.

The table lists this clonotype with many counts. The chain has TRBV27 and TRBJ1-1; 8 bases are shared with TRBD1. V was pared by 5 bases and J by 8 bases, with 7 bases of the junction left unmatched. Germline V gene data show CDR1 as MNHEY and CDR2 as SMNVEV (reference sequence). This CDR3 region has 13 residues. This CDR3 reads CASSPRDRGEAFF. DNA of the CDR3: TGTGCCAGCAGTCCACGAGACAGGGGAGAAGCTTTCTTT.

The rearrangement joins TRBV13 to TRBJ2-3, with D possibly TRBD2 on 5 matching bases. V shed 1 base and J shed 6 bases, with 14 bases lying between them. CDR1 and CDR2 (germline): PRHDT, FYEKMQ (reference sequence). The CDR3 covers 15 residues. This chain's CDR3 is CASSLARAGADTQYF. The CDR3 DNA reads TGTGCCAGCAGCTTAGCGCGGGCAGGCGCGGATACGCAGTATTTT.

This clonotype came up many times. V is TRBV7-2 and J is TRBJ1-1; D is perhaps TRBD1 (6 bases). Germline lookup yields CDR1 SGHTA and CDR2 FQGNSA. Trimming stripped 5 bases from V and 0 bases from J, with 16 bases between. The length of the CDR3 is 16 residues. CDR3 sequence reads: CASSKGGGPMNTEAFF. The CDR3 bases are TGTGCCAGCAGCAAGGGGGGGGGGCCCATGAACACTGAAGCTTTCTTT.

The table lists this clonotype with many counts. The chain couples TRBV27 to TRBJ1-2; D gene uncertain. Trimming shortened V by 3 bases and J by 3 bases, and 11 bases separated the two germline ends. This CDR3 has 14 residues. Germline V gene data show CDR1 as MNHEY and CDR2 as SMNVEV (reference sequence). CDR3 sequence: CASSLWGNDYGYTF. CDR3 in DNA: TGTGCCAGCAGTTTGTGGGGTAACGACTATGGCTACACCTTC.

This chain joins TRBV20-1 and TRBJ1-6, with a tentative D call TRBD1 (5 bases). This CDR3 is 12 amino acids long. V gave up 0 bases and J gave up 10 bases, with 7 bases separating them. Germline V gene data show CDR1 as DFQATT and CDR2 as SNEGSKA (reference sequence). CDR3 bases: TGCAGTGCTAGAGATCAGGGCTCACCCCTCCACTTT. Translating it yields CSARDQGSPLHF.

For this clonotype: With a much larger clone just one base away, this may be a read error. This chain uses TRBV3-1 with TRBJ2-7; 10 nucleotides line up with TRBD1. CDR1 and CDR2 from the germline V gene are LGHDT and YNNKEL (reference sequence). The CDR3 has 21 amino acids. Trimming cost V 0 bases and J 2 bases; bases outside gene matches: 19. The CDR3 is CASSQDLWRQGAPIPPYEQYF. CDR3 in DNA: TGTGCCAGCAGCCAAGATTTGTGGCGACAGGGGGCCCCTATCCCTCCCTACGAGCAGTACTTC.

The chain employs TRBV6-1 and TRBJ1-1, with D perhaps matching TRBD1 (5 bases). Trimming took 10 bases from V and 7 from J, leaving 16 bases between them. The CDR3 has 12 amino acids. Germline loops: CDR1 MNHNS, CDR2 SASEGT. Here the CDR3 reads CATQGEWGEAFF. As DNA, the CDR3 is TGTGCCACCCAAGGGGAATGGGGTGAAGCTTTCTTT.

This clonotype appeared a few times. The chain is built from TRBV3-1 and TRBJ1-5; maybe TRBD1 (5 bases). This CDR3 has 13 amino acids. With 4 bases removed from V and 9 bases from J, the gap between germline ends came to 13 bases. From germline, CDR1 is LGHDT and CDR2 YNNKEL (reference sequence). The CDR3 nucleotides read TGTGCCAGCAGCCTCCGCGGGGACGCGCCCCAGCATTTT. Encoded protein: CASSLRGDAPQHF.

The genes are TRBV6-1 and TRBJ2-5, with D possibly TRBD1 on 7 matching bases. Trimming removed 6 bases at V and 2 bases at J, with 19 bases between. Germline assignment: CDR1 MNHNS and CDR2 SASEGT. This CDR3 comprises 16 residues. The DNA of the CDR3 is TGTGCCAGCAGCTCTTCGAGCGCAGGGGGGCAAGAGACCCAGTACTTC. Amino acid sequence: CASSSSSAGGQETQYF.

The V gene is TRBV6-1, the J gene TRBJ1-2; TRBD1 matches at 7 bases. Germline CDR1 is MNHNS and CDR2 is SASEGT. V was clipped by 8 bases and J by 4 bases; unmatched bases: 1. The CDR3 consists of 11 residues. The CDR3 sequence: CASGTVYGYTF. DNA for the CDR3: TGTGCCAGCGGGACAGTCTATGGCTACACCTTC.

This clonotype was detected once. As DNA, the CDR3 is TGCGCCAGCAGCCTAATTCGGGATTCCTACGAGCAGTACTTC. This encodes CASSLIRDSYEQYF. The rearrangement joins TRBV4-1 to TRBJ2-7; D is perhaps TRBD2 (5 bases). The CDR3 runs 14 residues. CDR1 is MGHRA and CDR2 is YSYEKL in the germline V gene. The V end lost 4 bases, the J end lost 1 base, and 11 bases lay between the germline ends.